These 23 T cell receptor beta chains originate from one sample sequenced in a study of shared clonotypes between healthy human individuals. Generated by immunoSEQ multiplex PCR, the TCRdb table keeps only in-frame clones and is missing some. Of more than 2 million clones listed, 85% to 95% are singletons. Sequenced: naive CD4+ T cells sorted from blood. The subset here: CD45RA+ positively selected. The receptors were gathered from a man younger than 35 in good health.

The rearrangement links TRBV4-1 to TRBJ1-5, with 7 nucleotides matching TRBD1. The CDR3 totals 15 residues. CDR1 and CDR2 from the germline V gene are MGHRA and YSYEKL. Trimming took 5 bases from V and 5 from J; bases not matched to a gene: 9. CDR3 bases: TGCGCCAGCAGCACCCCCGGACAGGATCATCAGCCCCAGCATTTT. Translating it yields CASSTPGQDHQPQHF.

The J gene is TRBJ1-6, the V gene TRBV30; D gene ambiguous. V was clipped by 5 bases and J by 8 bases, with 13 bases between them. Germline loops: CDR1 GTSNPN, CDR2 SVGIG (reference sequence). CDR3 length: 13 residues. The CDR3 sequence: CAWSTRRDSPLHF. CDR3 in DNA: TGTGCCTGGTCTACCCGGCGGGATTCACCCCTCCACTTT.

The gene calls are TRBV10-3 and TRBJ2-1, with 9 bases aligning to TRBD1. Germline V gene data show CDR1 as ENHRY and CDR2 as SYGVKD. J lost 7 bases, V lost 5 bases, and 9 bases had no gene match. The CDR3 length is 15 residues. CDR3 region: CAISRTGVSQNEQFF. CDR3 bases: TGTGCCATCAGTAGGACAGGGGTCTCCCAGAATGAGCAGTTCTTC.

This chain connects TRBV25-1 to TRBJ2-3; TRBD1 matches at 8 bases. This CDR3 has 13 amino acids. In germline, CDR1 is MGHDK, CDR2 SYGVNS. The V and J ends lost 4 bases and 4 bases, in that order; junction bases with no gene match: 1. The CDR3 is CASSAGGADTQYF. DNA for the CDR3: TGTGCCAGCAGTGCAGGGGGCGCAGATACGCAGTATTTT.

The V call is TRBV4-3, the J call TRBJ2-7; D may match TRBD1 or TRBD2 (5 bases each). The CDR3 has 13 amino acids. Trimming took off 0 bases at V and 6 bases at J, with 9 bases between the two ends. Germline CDR1 LGHNA, CDR2 YSLEER. The CDR3 coding sequence is TGCGCCAGCAGCCAAGATTTTGGGGGCGAGCAGTACTTC. It yields the protein CASSQDFGGEQYF.

V usage is TRBV28 and J usage is TRBJ1-2; 8 bases fit TRBD1. The CDR3 consists of 13 residues. CDR1 and CDR2 from the germline V gene are MDHEN and SYDVKM. V lost 10 bases to trimming and J lost 2 bases; unmatched junction nucleotides: 6. The CDR3 coding sequence is TGTGCCACTCTTGGACAGGGCAACTATGGCTACACCTTC. This translates into CATLGQGNYGYTF.

The chain joins TRBV10-3 to TRBJ1-5, with D hard to call. In germline, CDR1 is ENHRY, CDR2 SYGVKD. Trimming shortened V by 2 bases and J by 2 bases, and 19 bases separated the two germline ends. The CDR3 is made up of 18 amino acids. The CDR3 is CAISERKVIIGGNQPQHF. For the CDR3, the DNA is TGTGCCATCAGTGAGAGAAAGGTGATCATCGGGGGCAATCAGCCCCAGCATTTT.

This sequence joins TRBV5-1 and TRBJ2-2; D assignment may be TRBD1 or TRBD2 (5 bases each). V lost 3 bases and J 3 bases, leaving 12 bases between the germline ends. CDR1 and CDR2 from the germline V gene are SGHRS and YFSETQ. CDR3 length: 15 residues. The CDR3 DNA sequence: TGCGCCAGCAGCTCCGGGACGACCGACACCGGGGAGCTGTTTTTT. It encodes CASSSGTTDTGELFF.

The rearrangement links TRBV4-1 to TRBJ1-4, with D perhaps TRBD1 (5 bases). The V gene's germline CDR1 is MGHRA and CDR2 YSYEKL. The V gene lost 4 bases and the J gene lost 10 bases, with 22 bases spanning the gap. This CDR3 region has 16 residues. CDR3 nucleotide sequence: TGCGCCAGCAGCCGGGACCCCTGGCAGGGAGAAGGAAAACTGTTTTTT. Translated, it gives CASSRDPWQGEGKLFF.

A note on this clone: Sequence at one end of the junction differs from germline and may be a read error. The chain joins TRBV6-1 to TRBJ1-6; no definite D call. This CDR3 has 16 amino acids. Looked up from germline, CDR1 is MNHNS and CDR2 is SASEGT. In DNA, the CDR3 is TGTGCCAGCAGAGAAGGGAGTCCGTCCTATAATTCACCCCTCCACTTT. This gives the protein CASREGSPSYNSPLHF.

This clone was detected only once. The sample has other DNA sequences that encode this CDR3 too. CDR3 sequence: CASSLLGGTQYF. The CDR3 coding sequence is TGTGCCAGCAGTTTGTTGGGGGGGACCCAGTACTTC. The chain uses TRBV28 and TRBJ2-5, with D possibly being TRBD2 (6 bases). The CDR3 length is 12 residues. Germline V gives CDR1 MDHEN, CDR2 SYDVKM. Trimming cost V 3 bases and J 7 bases, with 9 bases left between them.

The chain couples TRBV5-6 to TRBJ2-5; D is undetermined. V lost 5 bases and J lost 0, with 14 bases in between. There are 15 residues in the CDR3. Germline CDR1 and CDR2: SGHDT and YYEEEE. CDR3: CASRLFQDNQETQYF. The CDR3 region has the DNA TGTGCCAGCAGACTATTTCAAGACAACCAAGAGACCCAGTACTTC.

The chain links TRBV6-5 to TRBJ2-1; TRBD2 is a possible D gene (6 bases). Germline CDR1 is MNHEY and CDR2 is SVGAGI. The CDR3 covers 16 residues. V dropped 1 base and J dropped 6 bases, with 16 bases sitting between them. DNA of the CDR3: TGTGCCAGCAGTTACTGGGCTAGGAGGGGTGGCAATGAGCAGTTCTTC. Residues: CASSYWARRGGNEQFF.

The rearrangement uses TRBV2 and TRBJ2-3; TRBD1 aligns across 8 bases. V trimming: 6 bases; J trimming: 2 bases; junction bases outside the gene matches: 7. From germline, CDR1 is SNHLY and CDR2 FYNNEI. The CDR3 consists of 15 residues. The CDR3 reads CASRLDRGNTDTQYF. Written as DNA, the CDR3 is TGTGCCAGCAGACTAGACAGGGGAAACACAGATACGCAGTATTTT.

V usage is TRBV21-1 and J usage is TRBJ2-2; the table calls TRBD1, which could not be checked here. TRBV21-1 represents a pseudogene. The CDR3 sequence is 14 residues long. CDR3 coding DNA: TGTGCCAGCAGCGGGACAGCGAACACCGGGGAGCTGTTTTTT. Amino acids: CASSGTANTGELFF.

This clone appeared a single time. The chain couples TRBV18 to TRBJ1-6; D remains unclear. The CDR3 totals 21 residues. V shed 3 bases and J shed 3 bases, with 27 bases lying between them. Germline assignment: CDR1 KGHSH and CDR2 LQKENI. CDR3: CASSPTPATLLTGYYNSPLHF. The DNA of the CDR3 is TGTGCCAGCTCACCCACCCCAGCGACACTTTTAACTGGGTACTATAATTCACCCCTCCACTTT.

The gene calls are TRBV2 and TRBJ1-5; D remains unclear. The ends were cut back, 4 bases at V and 0 bases at J, with 10 bases in the middle. Germline CDR1 is SNHLY and CDR2 is FYNNEI. The CDR3 spans 15 residues. CDR3 coding DNA: TGTGCCAGCAGTGTGGGGTCGACTAGCAATCAGCCCCAGCATTTT. Translating it yields CASSVGSTSNQPQHF.

Here the CDR3 DNA reads TGTGCCAGCAGCCCCGGACTAGCCACATACAATGAGCAGTTCTTC. Amino acid sequence: CASSPGLATYNEQFF. The chain links TRBV7-3 to TRBJ2-1; 8 bases align to TRBD2. V lost 5 bases and J lost 4; bases outside the gene matches: 7. CDR1 is SGHTA, CDR2 FQGTGA, per germline. The CDR3 extends over 15 amino acids.

This rearrangement joins TRBV28 to TRBJ1-6, with 8 nucleotides matching TRBD1. The CDR3 runs to 14 residues. The junction had 2 bases not matched to a gene; V was cut back by 2 bases and J by 8 bases. Per germline, CDR1 MDHEN and CDR2 SYDVKM. CDR3 sequence reads: CASSLRQGHSPLHF. The DNA of the CDR3 is TGTGCCAGCAGTTTACGACAGGGGCATTCACCCCTCCACTTT.

V gene TRBV29-1 combines with J gene TRBJ2-1; 13 bases fit TRBD2. Germline trimming cut 7 bases from V and 7 bases from J; bases unmatched to any gene: 7. Germline V lookup: CDR1 SQVTM, CDR2 ANQGSEA. This CDR3 has 14 amino acids. The CDR3 region has the DNA TGCAGCGATAGACTAGCGGGAGGTGCGAATGAGCAGTTCTTC. This sequence encodes CSDRLAGGANEQFF.

The chain is built from TRBV10-3 and TRBJ2-1, with D maybe TRBD1 (5 bases). The CDR3 length is 13 residues. From germline, CDR1 is ENHRY and CDR2 SYGVKD. Trimming pared 6 bases from V and 2 bases from J, leaving 8 bases between. CDR3 sequence reads: CAIRTEAYNEQFF. The DNA for the CDR3 is TGTGCCATCAGGACAGAAGCCTACAATGAGCAGTTCTTC.

The V call is TRBV10-3, the J call TRBJ1-3, with D perhaps TRBD1 (5 bases). V was pared by 3 bases and J by 3 bases, with 15 bases between. Germline values: CDR1 ENHRY, CDR2 SYGVKD. This CDR3 is built from 16 residues. The CDR3 region is CAISERGTGNGNTIYF. Written as DNA, the CDR3 is TGTGCCATCAGTGAAAGAGGAACAGGCAATGGAAACACCATATATTTT.

CDR3: CASSEGGGQQETQYF. The CDR3 nucleotides are TGTGCCAGCAGTGAGGGAGGGGGACAGCAAGAGACCCAGTACTTC. V and J are TRBV6-1 and TRBJ2-5; either TRBD1 or TRBD2 may supply D (7 bases each). Per the germline V gene, CDR1 is MNHNS and CDR2 is SASEGT. The V end lost 3 bases, the J end lost 2 bases, and 13 bases lay between the germline ends. The CDR3 is 15 amino acids.